A single T cell receptor (beta chain) is shown here with its context. This clone was counted once. Its antigen is still unknown. The input lacks base qualities; no much larger clone sits a single base away. The source of the sample is a study of cytomegalovirus exposure and HLA in healthy donors (dated by TCRdb to about 2017). The study in broad terms: An earlier analysis of some 600 of the donors reported about 300 Gb of sequence data and 90 million to 120 million unique TCR beta sequences obtained from 180 million or so T cells. On average, roughly 250,000 unique TCR beta nucleotide sequences were sequenced per donor among 398 genotyped donors of the cohort, with roughly 20% of those sequences being non-productive. Roughly 5 DR-DQ haplotypes were handled as single units for association and clustering, since linkage in the cohort was strong. Among the roughly 400 genotyped donors, around 81% belonged to the genetic ancestry cluster associated with self-reported Caucasian donors. A later analysis re-examined previously published TCR beta repertoires from more than 550 donors and added high-resolution HLA genotyping to investigate patterns of TCR occurrence. A separate validation cohort of roughly 120 different subjects was used in addition to the roughly 670-subject first cohort. The T cell repertoires of 550 to 850 subjects were profiled by immunosequencing and related to cytomegalovirus serostatus. Donor age, sex, ethnicity and CMV serostatus were compiled together with the repertoire data. Every repertoire in the discovery cohort had been generated on one and the same sequencing platform. The later analysis used no new phenotypic data to find candidate immune exposures, relying instead on TCR beta sequences and their occurrence across donors. Genome-wide SNP genotypes for about three fifths of the roughly 700 donors were used in a later genetic analysis, which treated that subset as a discovery cohort. The study was designed to test whether signatures of past pathogen exposure could be identified by cataloging public T cell receptors. Typing coverage differed by locus: A, B, C, DRB1 and DQB1 were typed in roughly 620-630 donors, DQA1 in 522, DPA1 in around 610, and DPB1 in approximately 450. An early release that covered roughly 600 HLA-typed donors contained about 300 gigabases of sequencing data and about 93 million unique TCR sequences. In an earlier analysis of about 590 of the donors, high-throughput TCR beta sequencing was used to judge whether each TCR beta V gene segment behaved as functional or pseudogenic. Both class I and class II loci were covered by HLA typing, at four-digit resolution. High-throughput TCR immunosequencing, statistical association of individual TCRs with disease status, and machine learning were combined to predict cytomegalovirus infection status. Beyond this particular receptor, the publication reports: In a later analysis, 16,951 TCR beta sequences were associated with specific HLA alleles at a false discovery rate of 0.05. Most CMV-associated TCR beta chains appeared to be HLA-restricted in a later analysis, and the HLA associations seemed to be driven largely by CMV exposure. In a later analysis, several top co-occurrence clusters were reported to appear linked to parvovirus B19, influenza, CMV and Epstein-Barr virus. According to a later genetic analysis, donors in an Asian-associated ancestry cluster had fewer N-insertions in productive TCRs than the approximately 700-donor mean. The classifier was reported to diagnose cytomegalovirus status with high specificity and sensitivity in both the original and validation cohorts. For the cohort, immune exposure information was limited to CMV serostatus. When HLA alleles, especially DR and DQ, strongly co-occurred, TCR associations were difficult to assign to individual alleles. In a later analysis, HLA-associated TCR beta chains showed more clonal expansion and lower generation probabilities than non-associated chains that were equally common. A group of highly shared sequence variants was considered likely to be a technical artifact of the sequencing pipeline. Sequencing depth was assumed to be roughly uniform across donors in the presence/absence analyses, though that assumption may not hold. In a later analysis, the rate of TCR association differed among HLA loci, with DRB1 alleles having the most associated TCRs and HLA-C alleles having the fewest. V-gene and J-gene trimming of TCR beta chains was associated with a missense DCLRE1C variant in a later genetic analysis, and the association was replicated in an independent cohort. In vitro tests confirmed that a few of the cytomegalovirus-associated TCR beta chains recognize cytomegalovirus antigens. The authors suggested that the approach could potentially be generalized to other disease states and immunological phenotypes. Because some donors lacked HLA typing at each locus, the association tests relied only on the typed subset. This cohort had only TCR beta chains sequenced, and the lack of alpha or paired-chain data limited which features could be detected. Correlated functional status among segregating V segments might be attributable to linkage disequilibrium, but an unknown experimental factor could not be ruled out. The earlier analysis of almost 600 of the donors excluded seventeen rarely observed V segments, including chromosome 9 orphons, because counts were too low. Across donors, most TCR sequences were observed very rarely, whereas some public TCRs were present in many individuals. In an earlier analysis of about 600 of the donors, most TCR beta V segments appeared in productive rearrangements about 87% or about 30% of the time, broadly matching IMGT annotations. A further reported finding was that TCR beta sequences accurately predicted the HLA-A and HLA-B alleles for most subjects in the first cohort. The study listed approximately 160 TCR beta chains as associated with cytomegalovirus. Some IMGT-functional V segments, including TRBV6-2 and TRBV6-3, could not be distinguished by the 87-base-pair reads and were therefore excluded.

Spanning cysteine to phenylalanine, the CDR3 consists of 15 amino acids. Of all the DNA, just the CDR3 is kept, 45 bases in frame from base 1. CDR1 SGDLS and CDR2 YYNGEE are derived from the germline V gene. Germline trimming amounts to 3 bases on V and 2 bases on J, with 6 as the count of junction bases outside the gene matches. The cohort was made up of 500 to 800 healthy bone marrow donors. All cohort members were sampled while nominally healthy, although unrecorded immune exposures were likely present. The donor was CMV seropositive and belonged to the group of some 290 seropositive cohort members. Each donor provided a peripheral blood sample, and peripheral blood mononuclear cells were used for TCR beta sequencing. The Qiagen DNeasy Blood Extraction Kit was used to extract genomic DNA from the blood cell samples. Library prep was done by the immunoSEQ multiplex PCR assay. For the multiplex PCR, a mixture combining 60 forward primers for TCR Vbeta segments and 13 reverse primers for TCR Jbeta segments was used. The CDR3 region of rearranged TCR beta genes was amplified from genomic DNA by a multiplex PCR assay. On the Illumina HiSeq System, the amplified TCR beta libraries were sequenced as 87-base-pair reads. On the authors' methods: A later analysis counted approximately 74 million unique TCR beta chains across the 666 repertoires, and roughly 11 million of these chains were shared by at least two donors. To remove PCR and sequencing errors, raw reads were error-corrected and collapsed into unique sequences using a nearest-neighbor algorithm that merged closely related sequences. CDR3 sequences were aligned to IMGT reference sequences to assign V, D and J gene segments. For a sequence to be retained, at least a six-nucleotide match to both a V gene segment and a J gene segment was required. Rearrangements were called productive when the CDR3 lacked stop codons and stayed in frame with V and J; all others were non-productive. CDR3 was defined by IMGT convention, running from the second conserved V-encoded cysteine to the conserved J-encoded phenylalanine. The earlier analysis of about 640 of the donors excluded any sequence lacking an unambiguous match to a single V gene segment. In an earlier analysis of roughly 600 of the donors, a V segment was called functional when productive rearrangements were above 56.7%, and segregating when the standard deviation between donors exceeded 5%. A statistical classification framework was built to diagnose cytomegalovirus status from the catalog of TCR beta chain sequences. V and J gene assignment, in a later analysis, came from comparing TCR nucleotide sequences with IMGT/GENE-DB human TR gene sequences. Using the TCRdist pipeline, a later analysis assigned CDR3 sequences along with most-parsimonious VDJ recombination scenarios. In a later analysis, each TCR beta chain was defined by its CDR3 amino acid sequence together with its V-gene family, and reads without a unique V-gene family were excluded. To address suspected cross-contamination and a sequencing artifact, a later analysis removed 450 to 700 highly shared, low-generation-probability nucleotide sequences. In a later analysis, a clonal expansion index for each public chain was calculated from normalized within-repertoire ranks of inferred template counts. Generation probabilities in a later analysis came from a VDJ recombination model fitted to out-of-frame rearrangements, and those results were checked against IGoR. In a later analysis, TCR-TCR, TCR-HLA and TCR-CMV co-occurrence was scored with hypergeometric tests, and a repertoire-size bias correction was applied to TCR pairs. To estimate false discovery rates, a later analysis permuted the HLA or CMV assignments 20 times. In a later analysis, co-occurring TCRs were grouped using DBSCAN, and TCRdist sequence similarity was added for clustering within HLA-allele-positive subsets. Repertoires with fewer than 30,000 or more than 120,000 public chains were left out of co-occurrence clustering, as were about 5 repertoires with anomalous nucleotide sharing. In its TCRdb copy, this immuneACCESS table keeps in-frame sequences only and misses some clones. Where compared with another copy, unresolved V genes explain less than half of these, and the others have no known cause. The V and J calls and clone size were taken over from that table, and D and trimming were inferred from the DNA. For this sample there are roughly 200,000 clones; 79% appear just once. About 4.6% of the sample lies in the top ten.

Sequenced sample: PBMCs. This chain joins TRBV9 to TRBJ2-3; TRBD1 lines up with 7 middle nucleotides. This receptor was obtained from a young woman in good health and CMV-seropositive. CDR3 reads: CASSADRLDTDTQYF. At the DNA level, the sequence is TGTGCCAGCAGCGCGGACAGGCTAGACACAGATACGCAGTATTTT.